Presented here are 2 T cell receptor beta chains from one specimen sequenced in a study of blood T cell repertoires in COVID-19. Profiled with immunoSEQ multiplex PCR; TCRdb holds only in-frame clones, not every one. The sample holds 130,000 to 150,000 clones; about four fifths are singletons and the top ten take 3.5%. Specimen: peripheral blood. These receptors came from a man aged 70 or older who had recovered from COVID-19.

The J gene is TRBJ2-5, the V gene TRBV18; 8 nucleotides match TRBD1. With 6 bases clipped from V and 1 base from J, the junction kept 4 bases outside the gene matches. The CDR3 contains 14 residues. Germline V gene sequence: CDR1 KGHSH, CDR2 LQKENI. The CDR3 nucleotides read TGTGCCAGCTCCTCGACAGGGGTCCAAGAGACCCAGTACTTC. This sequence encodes CASSSTGVQETQYF.

The CDR3 region has the DNA TGTGCCAGCAGCCCAAGGGACAGGGGACGAGAGGGGAGGAATGAGCAGTTCTTC. This encodes CASSPRDRGREGRNEQFF. The J gene is TRBJ2-1, the V gene TRBV7-9; 10 bases are shared with TRBD1. CDR1 and CDR2 from the germline V gene are SEHNR and FQNEAQ (reference sequence). This CDR3 contains 18 residues. V was clipped by 5 bases and J by 7 bases; unmatched bases: 17. Full variable domain (missing parts from reference TRBV7-9 and TRBJ2-1): DTGVSQNPRHKITKRGQNVTFRCDPISEHNRLYWYRQTLGQGPEFLTYFQNEAQLEKSRLLSDRFSAERPKGSFSTLEIQRTEQGDSAMYLCASSPRDRGREGRNEQFFGPGTRLTVL.